Listed below are T cell receptor beta chains from one sample, sequenced in a study of CD8 T cells in ankylosing spondylitis. In TCRdb, the 5' RACE reads were re-called with MiXCR into one record per CDR3 protein. The table includes some 450,000 distinct CDR3 sequences, 17% detected once. Sequencing was done on a sample of blood, either unsorted or a sorted T cell fraction (not recorded which). Receptor source: a male donor with ankylosing spondylitis. CDR3s include the opening cysteine and the closing phenylalanine or tryptophan. Each record gives: D gene, V gene, clone size, J gene, CDR3 protein, CDR3 DNA. The D gene is left open where the match is weak. The size of a clone is reported for some rows only, either as once, few or many, or as a class for expanded clones.

D gene: -
V gene: TRBV6-1
clone size: many
J gene: TRBJ1-6
CDR3 protein: CASGGHNSPLHF
CDR3 DNA: TGTGCCAGCGGTGGCCATAATTCACCCCTCCACTTT

D gene: -
V gene: TRBV27
clone size: -
J gene: TRBJ1-1
CDR3 protein: CASSSSGPKNTEAFF
CDR3 DNA: TGTGCCAGCAGTTCATCGGGACCCAAGAACACTGAAGCTTTCTTT

D gene: TRBD1
V gene: TRBV29-1
clone size: -
J gene: TRBJ2-5
CDR3 protein: CSVRTGYQETQYF
CDR3 DNA: TGCAGCGTTCGGACAGGCTATCAAGAGACCCAGTACTTC

D gene: TRBD2
V gene: TRBV5-4
clone size: few
J gene: TRBJ2-1
CDR3 protein: CASSLERGSLNEQFF
CDR3 DNA: TGTGCCAGCAGCTTGGAGCGGGGTTCACTCAATGAGCAGTTCTTC

D gene: TRBD2
V gene: TRBV6-1
clone size: -
J gene: TRBJ2-7
CDR3 protein: CASSTRGGSGEQYF
CDR3 DNA: TGTGCCAGCAGTACGAGGGGCGGGAGTGGTGAGCAGTACTTC

D gene: -
V gene: TRBV7-2
clone size: -
J gene: TRBJ1-1
CDR3 protein: CASSLVGTSYTEAFF
CDR3 DNA: TGTGCCAGCAGCTTAGTAGGGACATCCTACACTGAAGCTTTCTTT

D gene: TRBD2
V gene: TRBV6-2/TRBV6-3
clone size: few
J gene: TRBJ2-1
CDR3 protein: CASSNLAGSSYNEQFF
CDR3 DNA: TGTGCCAGCAGTAATCTAGCGGGAAGCTCCTACAATGAGCAGTTCTTC

D gene: -
V gene: TRBV6-1
clone size: -
J gene: TRBJ1-4
CDR3 protein: CASSRTVSNEKLFF
CDR3 DNA: TGTGCCAGCAGTCGGACAGTCTCTAATGAAAAACTGTTTTTT

D gene: -
V gene: TRBV27
clone size: few
J gene: TRBJ1-2
CDR3 protein: CASSTLWGAGDGGYTF
CDR3 DNA: TGTGCCAGCTCGACCCTCTGGGGGGCAGGTGACGGAGGCTACACCTTC

D gene: TRBD1
V gene: TRBV27
clone size: many
J gene: TRBJ2-7
CDR3 protein: CASSFLGQGPYEQYF
CDR3 DNA: TGTGCCAGCAGTTTTTTAGGACAGGGGCCTTACGAGCAGTACTTC

D gene: TRBD2
V gene: TRBV29-1
clone size: many
J gene: TRBJ2-3
CDR3 protein: CSAAGGTSVLDTQYF
CDR3 DNA: TGCAGCGCTGCGGGGGGGACTAGCGTGTTAGATACGCAGTATTTT

D gene: -
V gene: TRBV5-1
clone size: -
J gene: TRBJ1-4
CDR3 protein: CASSLELGLTNEKLFF
CDR3 DNA: TGCGCCAGCAGCTTGGAGTTAGGGCTGACTAATGAAAAACTGTTTTTT

D gene: -
V gene: TRBV4-1
clone size: few
J gene: TRBJ1-5
CDR3 protein: CASSQEALQPQHF
CDR3 DNA: TGCGCCAGCAGTCAAGAGGCCCTACAGCCCCAGCATTTT

D gene: -
V gene: TRBV7-8
clone size: few
J gene: TRBJ2-7
CDR3 protein: CASSRKGQLSSYEQYF
CDR3 DNA: TGTGCCAGCAGCCGTAAGGGGCAGTTGAGCTCCTACGAGCAGTACTTC

D gene: -
V gene: TRBV29-1
clone size: -
J gene: TRBJ1-1
CDR3 protein: CSGTTGSGEAFF
CDR3 DNA: TGCAGCGGAACCACAGGGTCGGGTGAAGCTTTCTTT

D gene: TRBD2
V gene: TRBV2
clone size: few
J gene: TRBJ2-3
CDR3 protein: CASSPQTSGRTDTQYF
CDR3 DNA: TGTGCCAGCAGCCCGCAGACTAGCGGGAGAACAGATACGCAGTATTTT

D gene: -
V gene: TRBV11-2
clone size: few
J gene: TRBJ1-3
CDR3 protein: CASSLRGVTGNTIYF
CDR3 DNA: TGTGCCAGCAGCTTGCGGGGAGTGACTGGAAACACCATATATTTT

D gene: -
V gene: TRBV10-3
clone size: -
J gene: TRBJ2-7
CDR3 protein: CAISKPGGSYEQYF
CDR3 DNA: TGTGCCATCAGTAAGCCAGGAGGGTCCTACGAGCAGTACTTC

D gene: -
V gene: TRBV5-1
clone size: -
J gene: TRBJ1-2
CDR3 protein: CASSSAGARGYTF
CDR3 DNA: TGCGCCAGCAGTTCGGCTGGGGCGCGTGGCTACACCTTC

D gene: -
V gene: TRBV7-2
clone size: -
J gene: TRBJ1-2
CDR3 protein: CASSSLGGSGSSGYTF
CDR3 DNA: TGTGCCAGCAGCTCATTGGGGGGTTCTGGTTCTAGTGGCTACACCTTC

D gene: -
V gene: TRBV6-5
clone size: -
J gene: TRBJ2-4
CDR3 protein: CASSYSAAKDIQYF
CDR3 DNA: TGTGCCAGCAGTTACTCTGCCGCCAAGGACATTCAGTACTTC

D gene: -
V gene: TRBV20-1
clone size: -
J gene: TRBJ2-5
CDR3 protein: CSATGIPNQETQYF
CDR3 DNA: TGCAGTGCTACCGGGATACCAAACCAAGAGACCCAGTACTTC

D gene: -
V gene: TRBV2
clone size: many
J gene: TRBJ2-1
CDR3 protein: CASSVLGEQFF
CDR3 DNA: TGTGCCAGCAGTGTGCTGGGTGAGCAGTTCTTC

D gene: TRBD1
V gene: TRBV12-3/TRBV12-4
clone size: many
J gene: TRBJ1-5
CDR3 protein: CASSKGQNSNQPQHF
CDR3 DNA: TGTGCCAGCAGCAAGGGACAGAATAGCAATCAGCCCCAGCATTTT

D gene: -
V gene: TRBV15
clone size: few
J gene: TRBJ2-7
CDR3 protein: CATSRGAAYEQYF
CDR3 DNA: TGTGCCACCAGCAGAGGGGCAGCCTACGAGCAGTACTTC

D gene: -
V gene: TRBV30
clone size: -
J gene: TRBJ1-1
CDR3 protein: CAWSTRGRPLNTEAFF
CDR3 DNA: TGTGCCTGGAGTACCAGGGGTAGGCCGCTGAACACTGAAGCTTTCTTT

D gene: -
V gene: TRBV5-1
clone size: -
J gene: TRBJ2-1
CDR3 protein: CASSLTTSLQAEQFF
CDR3 DNA: TGCGCCAGCAGCTTGACGACTTCCCTACAGGCTGAGCAGTTCTTC

D gene: -
V gene: TRBV7-2
clone size: few
J gene: TRBJ2-3
CDR3 protein: CASSFRGSDLTDTQYF
CDR3 DNA: TGTGCCAGCAGCTTTCGGGGTAGCGATCTCACAGATACGCAGTATTTT

D gene: -
V gene: TRBV20-1
clone size: many
J gene: TRBJ2-5
CDR3 protein: CSAHFGRGQETQYF
CDR3 DNA: TGCAGTGCACACTTTGGACGGGGCCAAGAGACCCAGTACTTC

D gene: -
V gene: TRBV2
clone size: few
J gene: TRBJ2-1
CDR3 protein: CASSEANRVSRQFF
CDR3 DNA: TGTGCCAGCAGTGAAGCGAACAGGGTCAGTCGGCAGTTCTTC

D gene: -
V gene: TRBV29-1
clone size: -
J gene: TRBJ1-4
CDR3 protein: CSVRPGTSNEKLFF
CDR3 DNA: TGCAGCGTCCGCCCCGGGACCTCTAATGAAAAACTGTTTTTT

D gene: -
V gene: TRBV12-3/TRBV12-4
clone size: -
J gene: TRBJ1-1
CDR3 protein: CASLETDTEAFF
CDR3 DNA: TGTGCCAGCCTGGAAACTGACACTGAAGCTTTCTTT

D gene: -
V gene: TRBV7-9
clone size: -
J gene: TRBJ1-2
CDR3 protein: CASSSTGPGGYTF
CDR3 DNA: TGTGCCAGCAGCTCCACAGGGCCGGGTGGCTACACCTTC

D gene: -
V gene: TRBV5-1
clone size: -
J gene: TRBJ1-3
CDR3 protein: CASSLEIDSRNTIYF
CDR3 DNA: TGCGCCAGCAGCTTGGAAATCGACTCGAGGAACACCATATATTTT

D gene: TRBD2
V gene: TRBV28
clone size: -
J gene: TRBJ2-3
CDR3 protein: CASSLYRGGFTDTQYF
CDR3 DNA: TGTGCCAGCAGTTTATACCGGGGGGGCTTCACAGATACGCAGTATTTT

D gene: TRBD2
V gene: TRBV9
clone size: -
J gene: TRBJ2-5
CDR3 protein: CASSVEPSGETQYF
CDR3 DNA: TGTGCCAGCAGCGTAGAGCCTAGCGGAGAGACCCAGTACTTC

D gene: TRBD2
V gene: TRBV6-2/TRBV6-3
clone size: -
J gene: TRBJ2-7
CDR3 protein: CASTYGGSNHEQYF
CDR3 DNA: TGTGCCAGCACCTACGGCGGGAGTAACCACGAGCAGTACTTC

D gene: TRBD1
V gene: TRBV7-3
clone size: -
J gene: TRBJ1-1
CDR3 protein: CASSSQGVDTEAFF
CDR3 DNA: TGTGCCAGCAGCTCGCAGGGGGTGGACACTGAAGCTTTCTTT

D gene: TRBD2
V gene: TRBV3-1
clone size: -
J gene: TRBJ2-1
CDR3 protein: CASSQGLAGAVLLLEQFF
CDR3 DNA: TGTGCCAGCAGCCAGGGACTAGCGGGAGCGGTTCTCCTACTCGAGCAGTTCTTC

D gene: -
V gene: TRBV5-1
clone size: few
J gene: TRBJ2-1
CDR3 protein: CASSAAEGTYNEQFF
CDR3 DNA: TGCGCCAGCAGCGCGGCGGAGGGCACCTACAATGAGCAGTTCTTC

D gene: TRBD2
V gene: TRBV5-1
clone size: once
J gene: TRBJ2-3
CDR3 protein: CASSRDAGGPGDTQYF
CDR3 DNA: TGCGCCAGCAGCCGCGACGCGGGGGGCCCAGGAGATACGCAGTATTTT

D gene: -
V gene: TRBV12-3/TRBV12-4
clone size: few
J gene: TRBJ1-1
CDR3 protein: CASKNREGAFF
CDR3 DNA: TGTGCCAGCAAAAACAGAGAGGGAGCTTTCTTT

D gene: TRBD1
V gene: TRBV28
clone size: few
J gene: TRBJ1-6
CDR3 protein: CASSLYRGPNNSPLHF
CDR3 DNA: TGTGCCAGCAGTTTGTACAGGGGGCCGAATAATTCACCCCTCCACTTT

D gene: TRBD2
V gene: TRBV5-1
clone size: few
J gene: TRBJ2-4
CDR3 protein: CASSLLAGVSNIQYF
CDR3 DNA: TGCGCCAGCAGCTTACTAGCGGGAGTATCGAACATTCAGTACTTC

D gene: -
V gene: TRBV4-3
clone size: few
J gene: TRBJ1-2
CDR3 protein: CASSQGYTSNYGYTF
CDR3 DNA: TGCGCCAGCAGCCAAGGGTACACCTCAAACTATGGCTACACCTTC

D gene: -
V gene: TRBV3-1
clone size: few
J gene: TRBJ1-5
CDR3 protein: CASGFLGGNQPQHF
CDR3 DNA: TGTGCCAGCGGCTTTTTAGGGGGCAATCAGCCCCAGCATTTT

D gene: TRBD1
V gene: TRBV25-1
clone size: many
J gene: TRBJ1-1
CDR3 protein: CASSGRDRGQAFF
CDR3 DNA: TGTGCCAGCAGTGGCCGGGACAGGGGGCAGGCTTTCTTT

D gene: TRBD2
V gene: TRBV4-2
clone size: many
J gene: TRBJ2-1
CDR3 protein: CASSHVTSGVYNEQFF
CDR3 DNA: TGTGCCAGCAGCCATGTGACTAGCGGAGTTTACAATGAGCAGTTCTTC

D gene: -
V gene: TRBV6-5
clone size: -
J gene: TRBJ1-2
CDR3 protein: CASSRDMLGYTF
CDR3 DNA: TGTGCCAGCAGCCGGGACATGTTGGGCTACACCTTC